This T cell receptor (beta chain) was recorded in a study of cytomegalovirus exposure and HLA in healthy donors. The wider study: Tens of millions of unique TCRs from HLA-typed donors were held in an early data release.

PCR employed 60 Vbeta and 13 Jbeta primers. Measured with immunoSEQ multiplex PCR; TCRdb has only the in-frame clones, and not every one. The top ten hold under 7.5% of the sample, which has roughly 86,000 clones, roughly 80% seen once. The study's findings and limits: Equally common other TCR beta chains were less clonally expanded than HLA-associated ones, a later analysis found. Among immune exposure information, only CMV serostatus was available.

V dropped 2 bases and J dropped 3 bases, with 22 bases sitting between them. The V gene's germline CDR1 is LGHNA and CDR2 YSLEER. The CDR3 covers 19 residues. This clone was recorded only once. Its antigen is currently unknown. The origin of this receptor is a man in his fifties in good health and CMV-seropositive. The chain joins TRBV4-3 to TRBJ2-2, with a possible D match to TRBD2 (5 bases). Sequences were obtained from PBMCs. For the CDR3, the DNA is TGCGCCAGCAGCCAACCCCGCCCGCCCCGACGTAGCGACACCGGGGAGCTGTTTTTT. This gives the protein CASSQPRPPRRSDTGELFF.